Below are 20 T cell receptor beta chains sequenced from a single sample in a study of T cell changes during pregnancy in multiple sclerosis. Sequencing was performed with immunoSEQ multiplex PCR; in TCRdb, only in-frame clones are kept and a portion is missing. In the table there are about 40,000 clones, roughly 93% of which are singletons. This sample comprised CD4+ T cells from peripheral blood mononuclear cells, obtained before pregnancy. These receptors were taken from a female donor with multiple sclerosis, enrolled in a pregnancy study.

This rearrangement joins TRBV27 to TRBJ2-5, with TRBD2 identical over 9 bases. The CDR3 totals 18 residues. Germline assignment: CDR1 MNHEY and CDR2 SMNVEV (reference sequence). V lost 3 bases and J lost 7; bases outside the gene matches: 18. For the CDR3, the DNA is TGTGCCAGCAGTTTTACTCGGGCTGGACTAGCGCTACCTCGGACCCAGTACTTC. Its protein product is CASSFTRAGLALPRTQYF.

The CDR3 nucleotides are TGTGCCAGTAGTATTCATTCGGGAGCCCAAGAGACCCAGTACTTC. It translates to CASSIHSGAQETQYF. The chain is built from TRBV19 and TRBJ2-5, with D possibly matching TRBD2 (6 bases). CDR3 length: 15 residues. V was cut by 3 bases and J by 1 base, with 12 bases left in between. Germline V CDR1 and CDR2: LNHDA, SQIVND (reference sequence). The complete variable domain, with remaining parts taken from reference TRBV19 and TRBJ2-5, reads DGGITQSPKYLFRKEGQNVTLSCEQNLNHDAMYWYRQDPGQGLRLIYYSQIVNDFQKGDIAEGYSVSREKKESFPLTVTSAQKNPTAFYLCASSIHSGAQETQYFGPGTRLLVL.

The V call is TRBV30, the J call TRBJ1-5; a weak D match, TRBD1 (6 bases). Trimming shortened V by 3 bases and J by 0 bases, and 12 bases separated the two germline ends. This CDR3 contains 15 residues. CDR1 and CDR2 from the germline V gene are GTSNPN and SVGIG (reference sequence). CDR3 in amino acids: CAWRDRTASNQPQHF. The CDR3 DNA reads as TGTGCCTGGAGAGATCGGACAGCTAGCAATCAGCCCCAGCATTTT. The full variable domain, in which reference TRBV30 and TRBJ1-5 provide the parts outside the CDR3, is SQTIHQWPATLVQPVGSPLSLECTVEGTSNPNLYWYRQAAGRGLQLLFYSVGIGQISSEVPQNLSASRPQDRQFILSSKKLLLSDSGFYLCAWRDRTASNQPQHFGDGTRLSIL.

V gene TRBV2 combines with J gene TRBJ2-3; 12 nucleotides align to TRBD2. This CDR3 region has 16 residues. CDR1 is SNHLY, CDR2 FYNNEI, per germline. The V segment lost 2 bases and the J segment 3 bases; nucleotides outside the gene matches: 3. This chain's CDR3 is CASSERGLAGTDTQYF. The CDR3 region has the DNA TGTGCCAGCAGTGAACGAGGACTAGCGGGAACAGATACGCAGTATTTT.

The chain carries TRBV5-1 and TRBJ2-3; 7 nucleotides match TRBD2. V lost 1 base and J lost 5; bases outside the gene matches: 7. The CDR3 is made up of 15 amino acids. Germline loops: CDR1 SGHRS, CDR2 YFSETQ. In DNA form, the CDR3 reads TGCGCCAGCAGCTTGAATCCGGCGGGAGAAGATACGCAGTATTTT. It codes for CASSLNPAGEDTQYF.

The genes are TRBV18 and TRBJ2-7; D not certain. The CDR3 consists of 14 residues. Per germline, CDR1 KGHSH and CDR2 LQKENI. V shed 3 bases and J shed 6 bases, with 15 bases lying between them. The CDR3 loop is CASSPATPPTEQYF. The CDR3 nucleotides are TGTGCCAGCTCACCGGCAACACCACCCACCGAGCAGTACTTC.

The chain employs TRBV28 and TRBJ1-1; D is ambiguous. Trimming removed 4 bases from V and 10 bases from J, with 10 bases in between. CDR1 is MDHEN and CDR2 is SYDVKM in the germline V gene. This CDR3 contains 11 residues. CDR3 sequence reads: CASSSSVRAFF. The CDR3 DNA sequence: TGTGCCAGCAGTTCCTCAGTCCGAGCTTTCTTT.

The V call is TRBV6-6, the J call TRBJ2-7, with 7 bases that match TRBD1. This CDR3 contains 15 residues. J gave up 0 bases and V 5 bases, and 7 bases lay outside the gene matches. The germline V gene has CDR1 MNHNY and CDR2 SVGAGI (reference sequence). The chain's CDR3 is CASSLYRGSSYEQYF. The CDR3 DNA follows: TGTGCCAGCAGTCTGTACAGGGGTTCCTCCTACGAGCAGTACTTC.

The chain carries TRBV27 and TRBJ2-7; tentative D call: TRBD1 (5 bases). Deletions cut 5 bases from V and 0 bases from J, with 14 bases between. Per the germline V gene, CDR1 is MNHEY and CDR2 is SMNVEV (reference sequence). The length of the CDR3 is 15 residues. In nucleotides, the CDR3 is TGTGCCAGCAGTCCCCCAGGGCCCCTCTCCTACGAGCAGTACTTC. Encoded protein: CASSPPGPLSYEQYF.

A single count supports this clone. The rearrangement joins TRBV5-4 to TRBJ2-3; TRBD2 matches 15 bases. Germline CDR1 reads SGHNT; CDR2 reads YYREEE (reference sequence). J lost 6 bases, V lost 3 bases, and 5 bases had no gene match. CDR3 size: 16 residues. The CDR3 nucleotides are TGTGCCAGCAGCTGGGGACTAGCGGGAGGATTGGATACGCAGTATTTT. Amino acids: CASSWGLAGGLDTQYF.

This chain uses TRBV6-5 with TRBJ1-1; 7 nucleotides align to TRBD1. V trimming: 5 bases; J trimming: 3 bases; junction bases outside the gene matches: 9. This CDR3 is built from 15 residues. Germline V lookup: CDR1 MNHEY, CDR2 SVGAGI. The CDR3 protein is CASSLTGAGDTEAFF. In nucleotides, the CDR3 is TGTGCCAGCAGTCTTACAGGGGCAGGGGACACTGAAGCTTTCTTT.

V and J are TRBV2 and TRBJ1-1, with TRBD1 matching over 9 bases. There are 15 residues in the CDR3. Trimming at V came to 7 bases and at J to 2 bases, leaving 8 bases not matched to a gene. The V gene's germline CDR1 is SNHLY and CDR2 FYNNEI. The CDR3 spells CASTRDRASNTEAFF. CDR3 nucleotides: TGTGCCAGCACCCGGGACAGGGCGTCTAACACTGAAGCTTTCTTT. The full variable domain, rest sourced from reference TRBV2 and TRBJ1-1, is EPEVTQTPSHQVTQMGQEVILRCVPISNHLYFYWYRQILGQKVEFLVSFYNNEISEKSEIFDDQFSVERPDGSNFTLKIRSTKLEDSAMYFCASTRDRASNTEAFFGQGTRLTVV.

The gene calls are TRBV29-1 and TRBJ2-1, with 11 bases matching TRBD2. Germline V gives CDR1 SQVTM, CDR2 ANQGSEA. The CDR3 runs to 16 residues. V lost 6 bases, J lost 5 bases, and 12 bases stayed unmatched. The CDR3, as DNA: TGCAGCGTCCAACAACTCGGGACTAGCGGAAACAATGAGCAGTTCTTC. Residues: CSVQQLGTSGNNEQFF.

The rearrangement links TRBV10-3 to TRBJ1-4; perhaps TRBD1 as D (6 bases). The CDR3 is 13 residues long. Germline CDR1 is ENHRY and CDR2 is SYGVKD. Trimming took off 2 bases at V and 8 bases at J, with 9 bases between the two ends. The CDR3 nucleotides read TGTGCCATCAGTGAGGGGGGGGGCGAAAAACTGTTTTTT. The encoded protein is CAISEGGGEKLFF.

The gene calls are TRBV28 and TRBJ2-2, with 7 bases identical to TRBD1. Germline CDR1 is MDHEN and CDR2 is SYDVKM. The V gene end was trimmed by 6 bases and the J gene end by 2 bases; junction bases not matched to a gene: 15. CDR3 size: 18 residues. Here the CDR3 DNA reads TGTGCCAGCAGGTCCTCGCAGGGGGTTACTTTTAACACCGGGGAGCTGTTTTTT. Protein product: CASRSSQGVTFNTGELFF.

This CDR3 reads CASSPPGTASYGYTF. Written as DNA, the CDR3 is TGTGCCAGCAGCCCACCCGGGACAGCCTCCTATGGCTACACCTTC. The chain links TRBV5-6 to TRBJ1-2; 7 bases line up with TRBD1. This CDR3 has 15 residues. J was trimmed by 4 bases and V by 4 bases; bases with no gene match: 10. Per germline, CDR1 SGHDT and CDR2 YYEEEE.

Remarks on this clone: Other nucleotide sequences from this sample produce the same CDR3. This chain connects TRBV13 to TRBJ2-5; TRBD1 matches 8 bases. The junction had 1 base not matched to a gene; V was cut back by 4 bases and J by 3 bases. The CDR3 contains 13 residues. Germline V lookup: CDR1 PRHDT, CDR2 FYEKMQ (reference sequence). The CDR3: CASSSDREETQYF. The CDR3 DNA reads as TGTGCCAGCAGCTCGGACAGGGAAGAGACCCAGTACTTC.

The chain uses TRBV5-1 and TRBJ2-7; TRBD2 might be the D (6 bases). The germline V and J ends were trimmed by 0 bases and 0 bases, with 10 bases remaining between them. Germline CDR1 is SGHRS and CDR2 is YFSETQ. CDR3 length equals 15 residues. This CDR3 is CASSLANGGSYEQYF. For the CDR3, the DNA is TGCGCCAGCAGCTTGGCCAACGGGGGCTCCTACGAGCAGTACTTC.

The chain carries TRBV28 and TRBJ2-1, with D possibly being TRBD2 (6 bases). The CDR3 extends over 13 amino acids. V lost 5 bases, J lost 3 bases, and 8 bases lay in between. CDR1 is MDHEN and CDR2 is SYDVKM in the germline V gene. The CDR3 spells CASSRGVYNEQFF. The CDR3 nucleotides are TGTGCCAGCAGTCGCGGGGTCTACAATGAGCAGTTCTTC.

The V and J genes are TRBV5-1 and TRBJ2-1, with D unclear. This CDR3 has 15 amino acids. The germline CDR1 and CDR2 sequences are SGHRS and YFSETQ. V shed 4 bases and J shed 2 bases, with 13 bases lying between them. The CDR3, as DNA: TGCGCCAGCAGCCGACTGATACTAACCTACAATGAGCAGTTCTTC. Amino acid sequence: CASSRLILTYNEQFF. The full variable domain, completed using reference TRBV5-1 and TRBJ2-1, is KAGVTQTPRYLIKTRGQQVTLSCSPISGHRSVSWYQQTPGQGLQFLFEYFSETQRNKGNFPGRFSGRQFSNSRSEMNVSTLELGDSALYLCASSRLILTYNEQFFGPGTRLTVL.